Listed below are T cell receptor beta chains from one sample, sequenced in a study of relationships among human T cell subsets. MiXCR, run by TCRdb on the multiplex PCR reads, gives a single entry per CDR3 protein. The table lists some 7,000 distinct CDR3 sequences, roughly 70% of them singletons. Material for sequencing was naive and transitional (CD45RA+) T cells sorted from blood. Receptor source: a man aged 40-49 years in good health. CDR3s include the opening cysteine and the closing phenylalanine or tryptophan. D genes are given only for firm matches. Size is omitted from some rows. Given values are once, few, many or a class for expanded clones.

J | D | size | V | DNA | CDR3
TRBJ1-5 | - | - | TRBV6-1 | TGTGCCAGCAGTTTCCCAACCCCAGGGGCCCAGCATTTT | CASSFPTPGAQHF
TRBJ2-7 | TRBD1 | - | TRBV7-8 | TGTGCCAGCAGCAAGGGACAGAGTTCCTACGAGCAGTACTTC | CASSKGQSSYEQYF
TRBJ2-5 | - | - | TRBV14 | TGTGCCAGCAGCCCGCTAGCACCCCCGGAGACCCAGTACTTC | CASSPLAPPETQYF
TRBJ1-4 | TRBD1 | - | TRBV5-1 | TGCGCCAGCAGCCCGGGACAGGGGTATGCAACTAATGAAAAACTGTTTTTT | CASSPGQGYATNEKLFF
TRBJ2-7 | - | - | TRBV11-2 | TGTGCCAGCAGCTTAGGCCAGTCGAGCTCCTACGAGCAGTACTTC | CASSLGQSSSYEQYF
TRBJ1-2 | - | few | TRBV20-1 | TGCAGTGGCGCGAATGTTTTGTGGTATGGCTACACCTTC | CSGANVLWYGYTF
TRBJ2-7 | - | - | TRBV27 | TGTGCCAGCAGTTTAGAGGGGTCTAGCTCCTACGAGCAGTACTTC | CASSLEGSSSYEQYF
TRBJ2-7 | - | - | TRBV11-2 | TGTGCCAGCAGCTTAATGGGGGGCTACGAGCAGTACTTC | CASSLMGGYEQYF
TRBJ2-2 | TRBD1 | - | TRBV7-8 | TGTGCCAGCAGTAGGGGGACAGGGAATGTCGGGGAGCTGTTTTTT | CASSRGTGNVGELFF
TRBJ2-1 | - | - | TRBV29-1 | TGCAGCGTACTAGTCTCCAATGAGCAGTTCTTC | CSVLVSNEQFF